Shown below are 28 T cell receptor beta chains from a single sample sequenced in a study of T cell changes during pregnancy in multiple sclerosis. Sequencing used immunoSEQ multiplex PCR; TCRdb keeps in-frame clones, though not all of them. The sample has over 55,000 clones; roughly 93% are singletons. Source: peripheral blood, taken after pregnancy. The receptors derive from a female donor with multiple sclerosis, enrolled in a pregnancy study.

This sequence joins TRBV5-4 and TRBJ1-2, with TRBD1 as a possible D gene (5 bases). The CDR3 sequence is 13 residues long. Trimming took 5 bases from V and 0 from J, leaving 8 bases between them. Looked up from germline, CDR1 is SGHNT and CDR2 is YYREEE (reference sequence). The CDR3 is CASRPTANYGYTF. The CDR3, as DNA: TGTGCCAGCAGACCGACAGCTAACTATGGCTACACCTTC.

The V call is TRBV2, the J call TRBJ1-1, with a possible D match to TRBD1 (6 bases). Deletions cut 5 bases from V and 1 base from J, with 14 bases between. The CDR3 has 15 residues. In germline, CDR1 is SNHLY, CDR2 FYNNEI. The CDR3 sequence is CASSPLRGRNTEAFF. The CDR3 DNA sequence: TGTGCCAGCAGTCCACTGAGGGGGAGGAACACTGAAGCTTTCTTT.

The rearrangement links TRBV18 to TRBJ1-2, with 10 bases lining up with TRBD1. The V gene's germline CDR1 is KGHSH and CDR2 LQKENI. This CDR3 is 14 amino acids long. The V gene end was trimmed by 3 bases and the J gene end by 4 bases; junction bases not matched to a gene: 2. CDR3 amino acids: CASSPTGGTYGYTF. CDR3 DNA: TGTGCCAGCTCACCGACAGGGGGCACCTATGGCTACACCTTC.

The chain joins TRBV19 to TRBJ1-4; 9 nucleotides match TRBD1. The length of the CDR3 is 14 residues. The germline V gene has CDR1 LNHDA and CDR2 SQIVND (reference sequence). Trimming removed 4 bases from V and 8 bases from J; junction bases left unmatched: 5. For the CDR3, the DNA is TGTGCCAGTAGTAACCGGGACAGGGAGGAAAAACTGTTTTTT. It translates to CASSNRDREEKLFF.

The rearrangement links TRBV5-6 to TRBJ1-2; TRBD1 is a possible D gene (5 bases). CDR3 length: 14 amino acids. Trimming removed 4 bases at V and 3 bases at J, with 13 bases between. The germline CDR1 and CDR2 sequences are SGHDT and YYEEEE. CDR3 residues: CASSRTGLYYGYTF. CDR3 sequence (DNA): TGTGCCAGCAGCCGCACAGGCCTGTACTATGGCTACACCTTC.

The genes are TRBV14 and TRBJ2-7; D remains ambiguous. V gave up 4 bases and J gave up 6 bases, with 10 bases separating them. The germline CDR1 and CDR2 sequences are SGHDN and FVKESK. This CDR3 spans 12 amino acids. CDR3 loop: CASSLPALEQYF. For the CDR3, the DNA is TGTGCCAGCAGCCTCCCCGCGCTCGAGCAGTACTTC. Full variable domain (rest looked up from reference TRBV14 and TRBJ2-7): EAGVTQFPSHSVIEKGQTVTLRCDPISGHDNLYWYRRVMGKEIKFLLHFVKESKQDESGMPNNRFLAERTGGTYSTLKVQPAELEDSGVYFCASSLPALEQYFGPGTRLTVT.

This clone is a singleton in its sample. The chain has TRBV29-1 and TRBJ2-2; a possible D gene is TRBD2 (6 bases). Between the trimmed V and J ends, which lost 7 bases and 2 bases, there was a span of 17 bases. Germline V gives CDR1 SQVTM, CDR2 ANQGSEA. CDR3 length: 15 residues. CDR3 nucleotide sequence: TGCAGCGCCGAAGCTAGCGACACTAACACCGGGGAGCTGTTTTTT. Protein product: CSAEASDTNTGELFF.

V is TRBV29-1 and J is TRBJ1-1, with unresolved D. Germline-derived CDR1 and CDR2 are SQVTM and ANQGSEA. The V end lost 5 bases, the J end lost 4 bases, and 11 bases lay between the germline ends. The CDR3 is made up of 12 amino acids. Written as DNA, the CDR3 is TGCAGCGTTTTATCCGAGAGCACTGAAGCTTTCTTT. Protein: CSVLSESTEAFF. Variable domain in full (rest from reference TRBV29-1 and TRBJ1-1): SAVISQKPSRDICQRGTSLTIQCQVDSQVTMMFWYRQQPGQSLTLIATANQGSEATYESGFVIDKFPISRPNLTFSTLTVSNMSPEDSSIYLCSVLSESTEAFFGQGTRLTVV.

This clone appeared once. V and J are TRBV10-3 and TRBJ2-1; 10 bases align to TRBD2. J gave up 6 bases and V 7 bases, and 9 bases lay outside the gene matches. Per the germline V gene, CDR1 is ENHRY and CDR2 is SYGVKD. The CDR3 runs to 15 residues. The CDR3 spells CAITASGSSGNEQFF. CDR3 DNA: TGTGCCATCACCGCTAGCGGGAGTTCGGGCAATGAGCAGTTCTTC.

The chain is built from TRBV5-4 and TRBJ1-2; TRBD1 agrees at 8 bases. The germline gives CDR1 SGHNT, CDR2 YYREEE (reference sequence). The junction had 8 bases not matched to a gene; V was cut back by 6 bases and J by 4 bases. The CDR3 loop spans 14 amino acids. The CDR3 is CASTGQGAGYGYTF. The CDR3 DNA reads as TGTGCCAGCACCGGTCAGGGGGCGGGCTATGGCTACACCTTC.

The chain uses TRBV29-1 and TRBJ1-1, with TRBD1 identical over 8 bases. Per the germline V gene, CDR1 is SQVTM and CDR2 is ANQGSEA. V gave up 6 bases and J gave up 6 bases; unmatched junction bases: 15. The CDR3 spans 15 residues. CDR3 region: CSVASRTGSSAEAFF. The CDR3 DNA is TGCAGCGTAGCAAGTCGGACAGGGTCTAGCGCTGAAGCTTTCTTT. Full variable domain (rest looked up from reference TRBV29-1 and TRBJ1-1): SAVISQKPSRDICQRGTSLTIQCQVDSQVTMMFWYRQQPGQSLTLIATANQGSEATYESGFVIDKFPISRPNLTFSTLTVSNMSPEDSSIYLCSVASRTGSSAEAFFGQGTRLTVV.

V gene TRBV4-2 combines with J gene TRBJ2-7; TRBD2 is a possible D gene (6 bases). V was trimmed by 0 bases and J by 5 bases, leaving 29 bases between them. The V gene's germline CDR1 is LGHNA and CDR2 YNFKEQ. The CDR3 runs to 20 residues. This chain's CDR3 is CASSQDLLETGEDFGDEQYF. The CDR3, as DNA: TGTGCCAGCAGCCAAGATCTTTTGGAGACCGGGGAGGACTTTGGTGACGAGCAGTACTTC.

V and J are TRBV7-2 and TRBJ2-1; no definite D call. Germline values: CDR1 SGHTA, CDR2 FQGNSA. V was clipped by 5 bases and J by 10 bases, with 12 bases between them. This CDR3 spans 12 amino acids. This CDR3 reads CASSLPYEEQFF. The CDR3 DNA follows: TGTGCCAGCAGCCTCCCTTATGAGGAGCAGTTCTTC.

The V and J genes are TRBV5-1 and TRBJ2-7; 7 bases align to TRBD1. This CDR3 has 13 residues. J lost 3 bases, V lost 4 bases, and 4 bases had no gene match. Germline V gene lookup returns CDR1 SGHRS and CDR2 YFSETQ. The CDR3 spells CASSETGRYEQYF. The CDR3 DNA follows: TGCGCCAGCAGCGAGACAGGGCGCTACGAGCAGTACTTC.

This chain links TRBV27 with TRBJ2-1; 7 bases map to TRBD2. Germline V gives CDR1 MNHEY, CDR2 SMNVEV (reference sequence). The CDR3 is 16 residues long. V shed 4 bases and J 2 bases; nucleotides not matched to a gene: 8. The CDR3 here is CASSSLSGLAYNEQFF. CDR3 nucleotide sequence: TGTGCCAGCAGTTCGCTTAGCGGGTTAGCCTACAATGAGCAGTTCTTC.

The rearrangement links TRBV19 to TRBJ2-2; 14 nucleotides line up with TRBD2. V shed 5 bases and J 2 bases; nucleotides not matched to a gene: 7. Per the germline V gene, CDR1 is LNHDA and CDR2 is SQIVND (reference sequence). This CDR3 contains 18 residues. The CDR3 reads CASSQPGLAGDNTGELFF. CDR3 bases: TGTGCCAGTAGTCAGCCGGGACTAGCGGGGGACAACACCGGGGAGCTGTTTTTT. Complete variable domain (other parts from reference TRBV19 and TRBJ2-2): DGGITQSPKYLFRKEGQNVTLSCEQNLNHDAMYWYRQDPGQGLRLIYYSQIVNDFQKGDIAEGYSVSREKKESFPLTVTSAQKNPTAFYLCASSQPGLAGDNTGELFFGEGSRLTVL.

The chain combines TRBV11-2 with TRBJ1-1; D might be TRBD1 (6 bases). This CDR3 has 15 residues. Trimming took 2 bases from V and 0 from J, leaving 10 bases between them. Germline assignment: CDR1 SGHAT and CDR2 FQNNGV. CDR3 loop: CASSLFQGLNTEAFF. Here the CDR3 DNA reads TGTGCCAGCAGCTTATTTCAGGGGCTGAACACTGAAGCTTTCTTT.

The chain links TRBV5-1 to TRBJ2-3; TRBD2 matches at 14 bases. Trimming cost V 3 bases and J 6 bases; bases outside gene matches: 6. Germline V lookup: CDR1 SGHRS, CDR2 YFSETQ. This CDR3 has 16 amino acids. CDR3 sequence reads: CASSSGLAGDGDTQYF. The CDR3 DNA reads TGCGCCAGCAGCTCGGGACTAGCGGGAGACGGGGATACGCAGTATTTT.

The chain carries TRBV11-2 and TRBJ2-7; D is ambiguous. Germline CDR1 and CDR2: SGHAT and FQNNGV. V lost 5 bases and J 1 base, leaving 12 bases between the germline ends. This CDR3 is 14 amino acids long. This CDR3 is CASSRPSTSYEQYF. CDR3 nucleotide sequence: TGTGCCAGCAGCCGACCTAGTACATCCTACGAGCAGTACTTC. Complete variable domain (other parts from reference TRBV11-2 and TRBJ2-7): EAGVAQSPRYKIIEKRQSVAFWCNPISGHATLYWYQQILGQGPKLLIQFQNNGVVDDSQLPKDRFSAERLKGVDSTLKIQPAKLEDSAVYLCASSRPSTSYEQYFGPGTRLTVT.

This chain connects TRBV27 to TRBJ2-7, with D possibly TRBD1 on 5 matching bases. The V end was cut by 3 bases, the J end by 7 bases, with 10 bases between. The CDR3 has 12 amino acids. Germline CDR1 is MNHEY and CDR2 is SMNVEV (reference sequence). CDR3 sequence (DNA): TGTGCCAGCAGTTTGGGGCTTGGGGAGCAGTACTTC. Translation: CASSLGLGEQYF.

The V gene is TRBV28, the J gene TRBJ2-7, with 8 positions matching TRBD2. In germline, CDR1 is MDHEN, CDR2 SYDVKM. V shed 6 bases and J 2 bases; nucleotides not matched to a gene: 9. CDR3 length: 15 amino acids. The CDR3 DNA follows: TGTGCCAGCAGCGGGGGGGGTATGGTAGCCTACGAGCAGTACTTC. It yields the protein CASSGGGMVAYEQYF.

This chain uses TRBV6-4 with TRBJ2-1, with TRBD2 identical over 7 bases. This CDR3 has 18 amino acids. Germline V gene sequence: CDR1 MRHNA, CDR2 SNTAGT. With V trimmed by 3 bases and J by 3 bases, 14 bases remained unmatched. The CDR3 loop is CASSESGRGAGVYNEQFF. CDR3 DNA: TGTGCCAGCAGTGAATCCGGCCGTGGGGCGGGAGTCTACAATGAGCAGTTCTTC.

This clone was observed a handful of times. The chain combines TRBV20-1 with TRBJ1-1; tentative D call: TRBD1 (6 bases). V was trimmed by 6 bases and J by 6 bases, leaving 11 bases between them. The CDR3 has 11 amino acids. The V gene's germline CDR1 is DFQATT and CDR2 SNEGSKA (reference sequence). CDR3 DNA: TGCAGTGCGGGGGCAGGCCCTGAAGCTTTCTTT. Residues: CSAGAGPEAFF.

This clone was seen only a few times. This chain uses TRBV7-6 with TRBJ2-7; 10 nucleotides match TRBD2. Germline CDR1 SGHVS, CDR2 FNYEAQ. V was clipped by 0 bases and J by 5 bases; unmatched bases: 10. The length of the CDR3 is 17 residues. The CDR3 region is CASSLAGAGTSAHEQYF. Written as DNA, the CDR3 is TGTGCCAGCAGCTTAGCGGGGGCCGGGACTAGCGCCCACGAGCAGTACTTC.

V usage is TRBV6-5 and J usage is TRBJ2-7; TRBD1 might be the D (5 bases). Germline loops: CDR1 MNHEY, CDR2 SVGAGI. The CDR3 runs 16 residues. V shed 0 bases and J shed 3 bases, with 15 bases lying between them. The CDR3 reads CASSYSTESRVYEQYF. For the CDR3, the DNA is TGTGCCAGCAGTTACTCGACAGAGAGTAGGGTCTACGAGCAGTACTTC.

This clone was seen only once. The rearrangement joins TRBV29-1 to TRBJ2-2, with 7 bases identical to TRBD2. Germline loops: CDR1 SQVTM, CDR2 ANQGSEA. CDR3 size: 14 residues. J was trimmed by 7 bases and V by 6 bases; bases with no gene match: 11. Here the CDR3 DNA reads TGCAGCGTGGCGTGGGAGCGGGACGGCGGGGAGCTGTTTTTT. It is translated as CSVAWERDGGELFF.

The chain employs TRBV10-3 and TRBJ1-1; no clear D gene. Germline CDR1 is ENHRY and CDR2 is SYGVKD. There are 14 residues in the CDR3. V lost 6 bases to trimming and J lost 11 bases, with 22 bases between them. The CDR3 region has the DNA TGTGCCATCAGCCCTGAGGGCGACCTATGGGTGGCTTTCTTT. This encodes CAISPEGDLWVAFF.

V gene TRBV5-1 combines with J gene TRBJ2-7; 8 positions match TRBD2. The germline CDR1 and CDR2 sequences are SGHRS and YFSETQ. J lost 6 bases, V lost 5 bases, and 10 bases had no gene match. The CDR3 has 14 residues. Written as DNA, the CDR3 is TGCGCCAGCAGACCGGGTAGCGGGAACTCCGAGCAGTACTTC. Translating it yields CASRPGSGNSEQYF.